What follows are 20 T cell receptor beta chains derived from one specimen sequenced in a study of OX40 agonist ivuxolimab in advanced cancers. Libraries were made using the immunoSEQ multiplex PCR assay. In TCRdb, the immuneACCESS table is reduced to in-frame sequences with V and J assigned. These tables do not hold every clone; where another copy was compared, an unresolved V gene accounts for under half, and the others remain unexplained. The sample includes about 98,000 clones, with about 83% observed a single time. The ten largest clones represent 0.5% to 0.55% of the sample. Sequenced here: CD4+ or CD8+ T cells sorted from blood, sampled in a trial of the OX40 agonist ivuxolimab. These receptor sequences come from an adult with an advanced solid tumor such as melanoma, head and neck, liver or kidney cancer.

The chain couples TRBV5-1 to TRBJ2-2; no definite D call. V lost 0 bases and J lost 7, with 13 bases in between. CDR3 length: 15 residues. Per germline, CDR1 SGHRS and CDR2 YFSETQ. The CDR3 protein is CASSLGSNLGGELFF. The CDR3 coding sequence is TGCGCCAGCAGCTTGGGATCGAATTTGGGCGGGGAGCTGTTTTTT.

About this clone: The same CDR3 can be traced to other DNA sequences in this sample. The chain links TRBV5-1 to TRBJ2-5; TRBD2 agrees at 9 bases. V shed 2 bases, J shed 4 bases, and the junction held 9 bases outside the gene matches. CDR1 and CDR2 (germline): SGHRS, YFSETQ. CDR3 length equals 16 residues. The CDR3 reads CASSFFAGGQAETQYF. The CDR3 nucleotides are TGCGCCAGCAGCTTTTTCGCGGGAGGGCAGGCAGAGACCCAGTACTTC.

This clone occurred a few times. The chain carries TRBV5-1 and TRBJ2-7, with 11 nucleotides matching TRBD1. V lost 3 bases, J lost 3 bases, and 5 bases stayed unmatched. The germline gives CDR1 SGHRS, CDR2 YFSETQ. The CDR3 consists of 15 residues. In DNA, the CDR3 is TGCGCCAGCAGCTCGGGAGGGACAGGGGGCTACGAGCAGTACTTC. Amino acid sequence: CASSSGGTGGYEQYF. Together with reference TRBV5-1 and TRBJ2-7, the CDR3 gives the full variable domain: KAGVTQTPRYLIKTRGQQVTLSCSPISGHRSVSWYQQTPGQGLQFLFEYFSETQRNKGNFPGRFSGRQFSNSRSEMNVSTLELGDSALYLCASSSGGTGGYEQYFGPGTRLTVT.

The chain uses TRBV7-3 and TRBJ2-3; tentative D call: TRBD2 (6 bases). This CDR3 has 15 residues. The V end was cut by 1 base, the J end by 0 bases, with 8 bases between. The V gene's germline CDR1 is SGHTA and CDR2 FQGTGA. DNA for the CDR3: TGTGCCAGCAGCTTAATAGGGACTAGCACAGATACGCAGTATTTT. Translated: CASSLIGTSTDTQYF.

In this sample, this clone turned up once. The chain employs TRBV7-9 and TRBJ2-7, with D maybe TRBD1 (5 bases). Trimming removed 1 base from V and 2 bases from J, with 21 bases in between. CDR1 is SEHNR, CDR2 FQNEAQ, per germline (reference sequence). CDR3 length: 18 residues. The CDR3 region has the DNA TGTGCCAGCAGCTTAGGCGGCGAGACAGCCAGGGTAACCTACGAGCAGTACTTC. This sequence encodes CASSLGGETARVTYEQYF.

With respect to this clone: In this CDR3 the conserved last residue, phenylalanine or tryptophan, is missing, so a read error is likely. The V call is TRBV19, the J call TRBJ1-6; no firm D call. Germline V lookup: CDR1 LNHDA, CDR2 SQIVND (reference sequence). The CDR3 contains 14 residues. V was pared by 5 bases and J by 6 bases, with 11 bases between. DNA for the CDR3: TGTGCCAGTAGTGTGGAGGGCAGTAATTCACCCCTCCACCTT. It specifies CASSVEGSNSPLHL.

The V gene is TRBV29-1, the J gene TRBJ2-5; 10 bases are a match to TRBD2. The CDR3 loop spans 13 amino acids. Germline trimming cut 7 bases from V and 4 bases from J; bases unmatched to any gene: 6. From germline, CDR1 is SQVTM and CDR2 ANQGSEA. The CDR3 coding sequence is TGCAGCGGACGGACTAGCGGAGGAGAGACCCAGTACTTC. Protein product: CSGRTSGGETQYF.

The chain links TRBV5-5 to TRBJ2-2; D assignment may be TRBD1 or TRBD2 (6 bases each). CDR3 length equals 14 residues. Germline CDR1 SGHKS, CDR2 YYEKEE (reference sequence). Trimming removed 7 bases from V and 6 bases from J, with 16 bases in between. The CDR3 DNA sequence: TGTGCCAGCTACTTGGGGGGCTGGGCCGGGGAGCTGTTTTTT. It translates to CASYLGGWAGELFF.

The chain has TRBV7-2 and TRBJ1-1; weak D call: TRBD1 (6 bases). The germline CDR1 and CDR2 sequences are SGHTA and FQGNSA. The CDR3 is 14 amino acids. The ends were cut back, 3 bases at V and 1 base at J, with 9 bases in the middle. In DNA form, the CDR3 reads TGTGCCAGCAGCTTTCGAGGGGGGAACACTGAAGCTTTCTTT. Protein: CASSFRGGNTEAFF.

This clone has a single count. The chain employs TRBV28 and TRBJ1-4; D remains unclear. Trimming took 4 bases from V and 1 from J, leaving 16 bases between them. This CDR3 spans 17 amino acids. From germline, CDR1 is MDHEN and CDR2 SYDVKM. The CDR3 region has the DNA TGTGCCAGCAGTTCCTTGTTTGGAAAGGGAACTAATGAAAAACTGTTTTTT. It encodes CASSSLFGKGTNEKLFF.

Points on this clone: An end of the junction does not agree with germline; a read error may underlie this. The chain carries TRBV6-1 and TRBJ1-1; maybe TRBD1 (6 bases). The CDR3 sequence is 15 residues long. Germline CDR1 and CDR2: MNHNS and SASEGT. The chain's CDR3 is CAISVLGRGNTEAFF. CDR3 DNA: TGTGCCATCAGTGTGCTTGGCAGGGGGAACACTGAAGCTTTCTTT.

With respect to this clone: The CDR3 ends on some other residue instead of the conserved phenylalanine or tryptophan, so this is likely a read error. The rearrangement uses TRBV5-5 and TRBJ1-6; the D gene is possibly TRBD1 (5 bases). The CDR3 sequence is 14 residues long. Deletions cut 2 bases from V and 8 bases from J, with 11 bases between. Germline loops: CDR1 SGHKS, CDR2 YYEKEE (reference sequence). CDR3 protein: CASSLIDRDSPLHL. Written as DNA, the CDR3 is TGTGCCAGCAGCTTAATCGACAGAGATTCACCCCTCCACCTT.

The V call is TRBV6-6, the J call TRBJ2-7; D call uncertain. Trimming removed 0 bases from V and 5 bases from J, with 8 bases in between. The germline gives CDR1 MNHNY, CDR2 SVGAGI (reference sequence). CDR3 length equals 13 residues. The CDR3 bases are TGTGCCAGCAGTTACTCTCTGGATGACGAGCAGTACTTC. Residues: CASSYSLDDEQYF.

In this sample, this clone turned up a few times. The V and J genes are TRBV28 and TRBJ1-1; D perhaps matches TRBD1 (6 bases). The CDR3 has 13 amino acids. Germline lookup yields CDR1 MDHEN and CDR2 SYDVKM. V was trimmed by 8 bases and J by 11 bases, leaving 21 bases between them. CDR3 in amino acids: CASFPAGHPLAFF. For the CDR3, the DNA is TGTGCCAGCTTCCCGGCGGGACATCCTCTGGCTTTCTTT.

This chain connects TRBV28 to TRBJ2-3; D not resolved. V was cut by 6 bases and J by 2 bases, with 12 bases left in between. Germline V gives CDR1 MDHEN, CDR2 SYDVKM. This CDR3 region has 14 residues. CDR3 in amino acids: CASRLLSPTDTQYF. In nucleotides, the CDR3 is TGTGCCAGCAGGCTCCTTTCCCCCACAGATACGCAGTATTTT. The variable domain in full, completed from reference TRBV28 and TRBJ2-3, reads DVKVTQSSRYLVKRTGEKVFLECVQDMDHENMFWYRQDPGLGLRLIYFSYDVKMKEKGDIPEGYSVSREKKERFSLILESASTNQTSMYLCASRLLSPTDTQYFGPGTRLTVL.

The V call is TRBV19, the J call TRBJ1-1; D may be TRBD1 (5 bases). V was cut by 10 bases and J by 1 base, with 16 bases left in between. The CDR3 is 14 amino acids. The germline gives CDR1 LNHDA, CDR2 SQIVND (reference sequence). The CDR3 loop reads CATFLGQGNTEAFF. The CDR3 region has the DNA TGTGCCACCTTCCTGGGGCAGGGGAACACTGAAGCTTTCTTT.

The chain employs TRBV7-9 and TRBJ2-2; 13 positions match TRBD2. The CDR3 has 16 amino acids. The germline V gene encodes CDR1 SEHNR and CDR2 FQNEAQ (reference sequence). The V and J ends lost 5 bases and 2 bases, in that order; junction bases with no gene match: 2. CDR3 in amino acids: CASSTGLAGNTGELFF. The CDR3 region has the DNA TGTGCCAGCAGCACGGGACTAGCGGGAAACACCGGGGAGCTGTTTTTT.

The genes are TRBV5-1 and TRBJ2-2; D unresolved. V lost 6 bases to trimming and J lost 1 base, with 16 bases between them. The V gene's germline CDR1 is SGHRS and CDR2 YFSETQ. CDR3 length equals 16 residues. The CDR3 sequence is CASTPPGVGNTGELFF. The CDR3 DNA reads TGCGCCAGCACCCCTCCGGGCGTGGGGAACACCGGGGAGCTGTTTTTT.

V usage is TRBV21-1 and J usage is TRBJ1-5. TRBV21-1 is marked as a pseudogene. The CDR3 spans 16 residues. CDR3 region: CASSPPPRGSNQPQHF. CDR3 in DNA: TGTGCCAGCAGCCCACCCCCGCGGGGGAGCAATCAGCCCCAGCATTTT.

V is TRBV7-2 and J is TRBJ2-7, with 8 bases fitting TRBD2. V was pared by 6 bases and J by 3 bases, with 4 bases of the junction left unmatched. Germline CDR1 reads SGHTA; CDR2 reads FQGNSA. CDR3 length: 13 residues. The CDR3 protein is CASSSREGYEQYF. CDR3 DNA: TGTGCCAGCAGTTCCCGGGAGGGCTACGAGCAGTACTTC. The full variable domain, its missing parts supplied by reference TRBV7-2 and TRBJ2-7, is GAGVSQSPSNKVTEKGKDVELRCDPISGHTALYWYRQSLGQGLEFLIYFQGNSAPDKSGLPSDRFSAERTGGSVSTLTIQRTQQEDSAVYLCASSSREGYEQYFGPGTRLTVT.